This T cell receptor (beta chain) was recovered during a study of human T cells and chemical hapten exposure. Time point reported: patch test 1, 2 weeks after DPC sensitization. As for treatment: therapeutic diphenylcyclopropenone sensitization with weekly scalp DPC. Total RNA was extracted from unfractionated whole blood. What the library attached to individual cDNA molecules were unique molecular identifiers. Via MiXCR, TCRdb re-called the RACE reads, giving one row per CDR3 protein. There are about 100,000 distinct CDR3 sequences in the sample; approximately 10% occur only once, and roughly 2.4% lies in the top ten. Germline values: CDR1 ENHRY, CDR2 SYGVKD. The CDR3 spans 14 residues. V dropped 6 bases and J dropped 7; count of bases not matched to a gene: 10. This clonotype was detected only a few times.

The sequence was collected from a man aged 40-49 years with alopecia areata. Some clones in this sample may be carry-over from other donors' samples. The chain employs TRBV10-3 and TRBJ1-2, with 8 bases fitting TRBD1. Material: whole blood, obtained in connection with sensitization to the hapten diphenylcyclopropenone (DPC). This chain's CDR3 is CAIRQEDRVSGYTF. The DNA for the CDR3 is TGTGCCATCAGACAAGAGGACAGGGTCTCTGGCTACACCTTC.